The 11 T cell receptor beta chains listed next were all sequenced from one sample in a study of PD-1 blockade in classical Hodgkin lymphoma. Indicated time point: cycle 4 day 1 (C4D1), after less than 7 weeks of nivolumab. Relapses following autologous stem cell transplantation were seen in all patients, with brentuximab vedotin exposure varying. Thawed PBMCs yielded CD4+ T cells through magnetic negative selection. Using immunoSEQ multiplex PCR, the repertoire was profiled, and TCRdb retains in-frame clones only, with some absent. The sample contains around 25,000 clones, 85% to 90% of which appear only once. Material: CD4+ T cells from blood, obtained before the fourth cycle of nivolumab. The receptors come from a human donor with classical Hodgkin lymphoma.

The chain uses TRBV19 and TRBJ1-2; D remains unclear. This CDR3 has 13 residues. V was trimmed by 3 bases and J by 1 base, leaving 6 bases between them. The germline V gene has CDR1 LNHDA and CDR2 SQIVND (reference sequence). The CDR3 sequence: CASSIKINYGYTF. The CDR3 nucleotides are TGTGCCAGTAGTATTAAGATTAACTATGGCTACACCTTC. Using reference TRBV19 and TRBJ1-2 for the parts outside the CDR3, the full variable domain is DGGITQSPKYLFRKEGQNVTLSCEQNLNHDAMYWYRQDPGQGLRLIYYSQIVNDFQKGDIAEGYSVSREKKESFPLTVTSAQKNPTAFYLCASSIKINYGYTFGSGTRLTVV.

The CDR3 nucleotides read TGTGCCAGCAGTGATTCCGGATACTATGGCTACACCTTC. Its protein product is CASSDSGYYGYTF. The rearrangement joins TRBV6-1 to TRBJ1-2; D call uncertain. The CDR3 runs to 13 residues. Per the germline V gene, CDR1 is MNHNS and CDR2 is SASEGT. Trimming took off 3 bases at V and 3 bases at J, with 8 bases between the two ends.

In its sample, this clone was seen a few times. Different DNA sequences within this sample yield the same CDR3. The CDR3 nucleotides read TGTGCCAGCTCTGGAGGGCAAGAGACCCAGTACTTC. Translated, it gives CASSGGQETQYF. The chain carries TRBV18 and TRBJ2-5; D perhaps matches TRBD2 (6 bases). Germline CDR1 reads KGHSH; CDR2 reads LQKENI. The CDR3 runs to 12 residues. With 6 bases removed from V and 2 bases from J, the gap between germline ends came to 7 bases.

The chain uses TRBV6-1 and TRBJ2-7, with TRBD1 as a possible D gene (6 bases). The CDR3 is 12 residues long. V was pared by 9 bases and J by 12 bases, with 21 bases between. The V gene's germline CDR1 is MNHNS and CDR2 SASEGT. The CDR3 region is CASYREPILWYF. The CDR3 region has the DNA TGTGCCAGTTACAGGGAGCCCATCTTATGGTACTTC.

The genes are TRBV6-6 and TRBJ1-3; D is unresolved. Trimming took off 8 bases at V and 0 bases at J, with 11 bases between the two ends. CDR1 MNHNY and CDR2 SVGAGI come from the germline V gene (reference sequence). There are 14 residues in the CDR3. The CDR3 loop reads CASRLLLSGNTIYF. CDR3 coding DNA: TGTGCCAGCCGACTCCTCCTCTCTGGAAACACCATATATTTT.

The chain joins TRBV5-6 to TRBJ2-7, with D perhaps TRBD1 (6 bases). Trimming pared 0 bases from V and 2 bases from J, leaving 12 bases between. Per the germline V gene, CDR1 is SGHDT and CDR2 is YYEEEE. The CDR3 is 15 amino acids. The CDR3 coding sequence is TGTGCCAGCAGCTTGGCGCCAGGGGAAGCCTACGAGCAGTACTTC. Translation: CASSLAPGEAYEQYF.

The CDR3, as DNA: TGTGCCAGCAGTGAGGCCTGGGGGGATGAAAAACTGTTTTTT. Its translation is CASSEAWGDEKLFF. This chain uses TRBV6-4 with TRBJ1-4, with a weak D call TRBD1 (5 bases). V lost 3 bases and J lost 6, with 11 bases in between. CDR1 MRHNA and CDR2 SNTAGT come from the germline V gene. CDR3 size: 14 residues.

The CDR3 loop is CAPSGTSTDTQYF. CDR3 coding DNA: TGTGCCCCTAGCGGGACTAGCACAGATACGCAGTATTTT. The V gene is TRBV7-9, the J gene TRBJ2-3, with 9 bases aligning to TRBD2. CDR3 length: 13 residues. Per the germline V gene, CDR1 is SEHNR and CDR2 is FQNEAQ (reference sequence). Trimming took 11 bases from V and 0 from J; bases not matched to a gene: 3.

The chain combines TRBV5-1 with TRBJ2-7, with 10 bases aligning to TRBD2. Per germline, CDR1 SGHRS and CDR2 YFSETQ. With 7 bases clipped from V and 0 bases from J, the junction kept 19 bases outside the gene matches. The CDR3 is made up of 19 amino acids. The CDR3 bases are TGCGCCAGCGAGGGGGAGCCCGCCTCCGGGACTAGCGACTCCTACGAGCAGTACTTC. Amino acid sequence: CASEGEPASGTSDSYEQYF.

This chain connects TRBV12-5 to TRBJ1-5; no clear D. Trimming pared 0 bases from V and 2 bases from J, leaving 11 bases between. The CDR3 runs to 16 residues. The germline CDR1 and CDR2 sequences are LGHNT and FRNRAP. This CDR3 is CASGLVLNGGNQPQHF. CDR3 bases: TGTGCTAGTGGTTTGGTCCTTAATGGGGGCAATCAGCCCCAGCATTTT.

The V and J genes are TRBV7-6 and TRBJ1-2; D may be TRBD1 (5 bases). V lost 3 bases and J lost 5, with 10 bases in between. The CDR3 loop spans 13 amino acids. Germline V gene data show CDR1 as SGHVS and CDR2 as FNYEAQ. CDR3 nucleotides: TGTGCCAGCAGCTTGGGCAGGGCTTATGGCTACACCTTC. It codes for CASSLGRAYGYTF.